The 17 T cell receptor beta chains below all came from one sample that was sequenced in a study of blood T cell repertoires in COVID-19. Generated by immunoSEQ multiplex PCR, the TCRdb table keeps only in-frame clones and is missing some. The profile covers 200,000 to 250,000 clones, with 70% to 90% appearing a single time and 10% to 15% taken by the ten largest. Source material: peripheral blood. These receptors were obtained from a woman between 18 and 29 years old who had recovered from COVID-19.

J is TRBJ2-7 and V is TRBV4-3; TRBD2 agrees at 7 bases. CDR1 and CDR2 from the germline V gene are LGHNA and YSLEER. V dropped 8 bases and J dropped 2; count of bases not matched to a gene: 6. The CDR3 length is 13 residues. The CDR3 DNA is TGCGCCAGCCACGGGAGGCGGGCCTACGAGCAGTACTTC. It specifies CASHGRRAYEQYF.

The rearrangement links TRBV5-1 to TRBJ2-5, with 9 positions matching TRBD1. CDR1 is SGHRS, CDR2 YFSETQ, per germline. Germline trimming cut 4 bases from V and 2 bases from J; bases unmatched to any gene: 9. CDR3 length: 16 residues. This CDR3 is CASSTPGQGPQETQYF. CDR3 coding DNA: TGCGCCAGCAGCACTCCGGGACAGGGACCGCAAGAGACCCAGTACTTC.

The chain recombines TRBV10-3 with TRBJ2-1, with a possible D match to TRBD2 (6 bases). The ends were cut back, 6 bases at V and 9 bases at J, with 12 bases in the middle. This CDR3 is built from 12 residues. The germline gives CDR1 ENHRY, CDR2 SYGVKD. The CDR3 DNA is TGTGCCATCAGGACCGGGGAGGCTGAGCAGTTCTTC. Translation gives CAIRTGEAEQFF.

The chain employs TRBV19 and TRBJ1-4; possibly TRBD1 for D (5 bases). Trimming shortened V by 2 bases and J by 7 bases, and 11 bases separated the two germline ends. Germline V gene sequence: CDR1 LNHDA, CDR2 SQIVND (reference sequence). The CDR3 runs to 14 residues. The CDR3 DNA reads as TGTGCCAGTAGTATACAGGGTCTACCTGAAAAACTGTTTTTT. Amino acids: CASSIQGLPEKLFF.

This chain uses TRBV24-1 with TRBJ2-4; D may be TRBD1 (6 bases). Trimming pared 0 bases from V and 2 bases from J, leaving 10 bases between. The CDR3 runs to 16 residues. Germline assignment: CDR1 KGHDR and CDR2 SFDVKD. This CDR3 reads CATSDLDRYTKNIQYF. CDR3 sequence (DNA): TGTGCCACCAGTGATTTGGACAGGTATACCAAAAACATTCAGTACTTC.

The chain uses TRBV18 and TRBJ2-1; D is possibly TRBD2 (6 bases). The CDR3 runs 16 residues. V dropped 4 bases and J dropped 4 bases, with 17 bases sitting between them. Germline V gene sequence: CDR1 KGHSH, CDR2 LQKENI. The CDR3 spells CASSLDGGGPYNEQFF. CDR3 sequence (DNA): TGTGCCAGCTCACTTGATGGGGGAGGTCCTTACAATGAGCAGTTCTTC.

This chain connects TRBV12-3 or TRBV12-4 to TRBJ1-2; D not resolved. V lost 5 bases, J lost 5 bases, and 12 bases lay in between. CDR3 size: 13 residues. The CDR3 sequence: CASSISGSYGYTF. The CDR3 DNA reads TGTGCCAGCAGTATTTCGGGGTCTTATGGCTACACCTTC.

The chain has TRBV15 and TRBJ1-1; no definite D call. V gave up 1 base and J gave up 6 bases, with 9 bases separating them. The CDR3 is made up of 13 amino acids. CDR1 is LNHNV and CDR2 is YYDKDF in the germline V gene (reference sequence). CDR3 region: CATSRGSRSEAFF. CDR3 coding DNA: TGTGCCACCAGCAGAGGGAGTCGGTCTGAAGCTTTCTTT.

In DNA form, the CDR3 reads TGTGCCAGCAGACTATCACGCAATCAGCCCCAGCATTTT. Its protein product is CASRLSRNQPQHF. The chain carries TRBV6-5 and TRBJ1-5; D is unresolved. Trimming shortened V by 6 bases and J by 2 bases, and 8 bases separated the two germline ends. Looked up from germline, CDR1 is MNHEY and CDR2 is SVGAGI. The CDR3 is 13 residues long.

This clone was recorded only once. The rearrangement links TRBV19 to TRBJ2-2; no definite D call. The V gene lost 3 bases and the J gene lost 9 bases, with 8 bases spanning the gap. Germline loops: CDR1 LNHDA, CDR2 SQIVND (reference sequence). CDR3 length: 12 residues. CDR3 in DNA: TGTGCCAGTAGTATTGGCCACCGGGAGCTGTTTTTT. It specifies CASSIGHRELFF.

V is TRBV3-1 (or the pseudogene TRBV3-2) and J is TRBJ2-1, with TRBD2 identical over 7 bases. The CDR3 runs 17 residues. After removal of 1 base from V and 7 bases from J, the junction contained 13 bases not matched to a gene. Germline values: CDR1 LGHDT, CDR2 YNNKEL (reference sequence). CDR3 bases: TGTGCCAGCAGCCAAGGGACGGGCGGGAGTTTGAGGAATGAGCAGTTCTTC. As protein: CASSQGTGGSLRNEQFF.

V gene TRBV2 combines with J gene TRBJ1-2; D gene uncertain. Trimming stripped 6 bases from V and 8 bases from J, with 16 bases between. Germline V CDR1 and CDR2: SNHLY, FYNNEI. This CDR3 has 13 amino acids. The CDR3 here is CASSPKLTMGYTF. The CDR3 nucleotides read TGTGCCAGCAGCCCCAAGCTAACTATGGGCTACACCTTC.

The chain uses TRBV6-4 and TRBJ2-2; 7 nucleotides line up with TRBD1. Germline assignment: CDR1 MRHNA and CDR2 SNTAGT. The CDR3 sequence is 13 residues long. V was clipped by 6 bases and J by 6 bases; unmatched bases: 4. CDR3: CASRKTGSGELFF. The CDR3 nucleotides read TGTGCCAGCAGAAAGACAGGGTCCGGGGAGCTGTTTTTT.

This clone has only one observation. The chain carries TRBV9 and TRBJ2-1; D perhaps matches TRBD2 (6 bases). V dropped 4 bases and J dropped 2 bases, with 16 bases sitting between them. The CDR3 length is 16 residues. Looked up from germline, CDR1 is SGDLS and CDR2 is YYNGEE. The CDR3 sequence is CASSLGGSGAYNEQFF. The DNA of the CDR3 is TGTGCCAGCAGCCTGGGGGGTAGCGGCGCCTACAATGAGCAGTTCTTC.

This chain joins TRBV6-5 and TRBJ2-1, with 10 positions matching TRBD1. Germline V CDR1 and CDR2: MNHEY, SVGAGI. The ends lost 3 bases at V and 5 bases at J; junction bases unmatched: 1. The CDR3 is made up of 14 amino acids. CDR3: CASSYGQGDNEQFF. CDR3 nucleotides: TGTGCCAGCAGTTATGGACAGGGGGACAATGAGCAGTTCTTC.

CDR3 loop: CASSQVPARTGTYEQYF. In nucleotides, the CDR3 is TGCGCCAGCAGCCAAGTTCCGGCACGGACAGGAACCTACGAGCAGTACTTC. V and J are TRBV4-3 and TRBJ2-7, with 7 bases lining up with TRBD1. The germline CDR1 and CDR2 sequences are LGHNA and YSLEER. Losses at the gene ends were 1 base for V and 2 bases for J; bases not matched to a gene: 11. The CDR3 loop spans 17 amino acids.

The CDR3 here is CASSQDLGGLNHTF. The CDR3 DNA reads as TGTGCCAGCAGCCAAGATCTGGGGGGGCTGAACCACACCTTC. V is TRBV4-2 and J is TRBJ1-2; maybe TRBD1 (6 bases). Germline V lookup: CDR1 LGHNA, CDR2 YNFKEQ. Deletions cut 0 bases from V and 12 bases from J, with 17 bases between. The CDR3 consists of 14 residues.